These T cell receptor beta chains were read from a single sample in a study of T cells in Graves' hyperthyroidism and ophthalmopathy. From the multiplex PCR reads, TCRdb called clonotypes with MiXCR, one entry per CDR3 protein. The table lists about 270,000 distinct CDR3 sequences, roughly 22% of them singletons. Specimen: blood. These receptors were obtained from a man between 25 and 39 years old with Graves' ophthalmopathy. Both conserved end residues are part of each CDR3. D genes are given only for firm matches. A row's size may be missing; if present it is once, few, many or a size class.

size: NA
V: TRBV7-9
D: NA
J: TRBJ2-7
CDR3: CASSHNRRGYEQYF
DNA: TGTGCCAGCAGCCACAACAGGCGGGGCTACGAGCAGTACTTC

size: many
V: TRBV7-3
D: NA
J: TRBJ1-1
CDR3: CASSDGRTAFF
DNA: TGTGCCAGCAGCGACGGACGAACGGCTTTCTTT

size: once
V: TRBV6-2/TRBV6-3
D: NA
J: TRBJ2-7
CDR3: CASSYSYTEQYF
DNA: TGTGCCAGCAGTTACTCATACACAGAGCAGTACTTC

size: few
V: TRBV18
D: NA
J: TRBJ2-3
CDR3: CASSPTVVSDTQYF
DNA: TGTGCCAGCTCACCTACGGTTGTGTCTGATACGCAGTATTTT

size: NA
V: TRBV2
D: NA
J: TRBJ2-1
CDR3: CASSTTRDWDYNEQFF
DNA: TGTGCCAGCAGCACGACAAGGGACTGGGACTACAATGAGCAGTTCTTC

size: few
V: TRBV3-1
D: TRBD1
J: TRBJ1-1
CDR3: CASSRLGGTGNTEAFF
DNA: TGTGCCAGCAGCCGGTTAGGGGGGACAGGGAACACTGAAGCTTTCTTT

size: few
V: TRBV15
D: TRBD1
J: TRBJ1-5
CDR3: CATSLQGRNQPQHF
DNA: TGTGCCACCAGCTTACAGGGGCGGAATCAGCCCCAGCATTTT

size: few
V: TRBV2
D: NA
J: TRBJ1-6
CDR3: CASRLNNSPLHF
DNA: TGTGCCAGCAGGCTAAATAATTCACCCCTCCACTTT

size: NA
V: TRBV7-9
D: TRBD1
J: TRBJ1-4
CDR3: CASSSRGAGGLGEKLFF
DNA: TGTGCCAGCAGCTCCCGCGGCGCAGGGGGTTTAGGAGAAAAACTGTTTTTT

size: few
V: TRBV20-1
D: NA
J: TRBJ1-5
CDR3: CSARRDWSGNQPQHF
DNA: TGCAGTGCTAGACGGGATTGGTCGGGCAATCAGCCCCAGCATTTT

size: NA
V: TRBV28
D: NA
J: TRBJ2-3
CDR3: CASSFGPGNEDTQYF
DNA: TGTGCCAGCAGTTTCGGCCCCGGGAATGAAGATACGCAGTATTTT

size: few
V: TRBV9
D: NA
J: TRBJ2-2
CDR3: CASSVGASANTGELFF
DNA: TGTGCCAGCAGCGTAGGCGCTAGCGCCAACACCGGGGAGCTGTTTTTT

size: many
V: TRBV5-1
D: NA
J: TRBJ2-3
CDR3: CASSLGGARDTQYF
DNA: TGCGCCAGCAGCTTGGGTGGGGCAAGAGATACGCAGTATTTT

size: many
V: TRBV11-2
D: NA
J: TRBJ1-6
CDR3: CASSLDSPLHF
DNA: TGTGCCAGCAGCTTAGATTCACCCCTCCACTTT

size: NA
V: TRBV7-2
D: TRBD2
J: TRBJ2-7
CDR3: CASSLIAGGPYEQYF
DNA: TGTGCCAGCAGCTTAATAGCGGGAGGGCCCTACGAGCAGTACTTC

size: NA
V: TRBV2
D: NA
J: TRBJ2-7
CDR3: CASSGASASREQYF
DNA: TGTGCCAGCAGTGGTGCTAGCGCCTCTCGCGAGCAGTACTTC

size: NA
V: TRBV15
D: TRBD1
J: TRBJ1-1
CDR3: CATSFDRASTEAFF
DNA: TGTGCCACCAGCTTCGACAGGGCATCCACTGAAGCTTTCTTT

size: NA
V: TRBV5-1
D: NA
J: TRBJ1-5
CDR3: CASSLGAGDEPQHF
DNA: TGCGCCAGCAGCTTGGGCGCAGGGGATGAGCCCCAGCATTTT

size: NA
V: TRBV20-1
D: TRBD2
J: TRBJ2-7
CDR3: CSARVPSGMPYEQYF
DNA: TGCAGTGCTAGAGTCCCTAGCGGGATGCCGTACGAGCAGTACTTC

size: NA
V: TRBV5-1
D: NA
J: TRBJ1-2
CDR3: CASSSYSTGLYGYTF
DNA: TGCGCCAGCAGCTCCTACTCGACAGGTCTCTATGGCTACACCTTC

size: NA
V: TRBV7-9
D: NA
J: TRBJ2-2
CDR3: CASSSRFTGELFF
DNA: TGTGCCAGCAGCTCAAGATTCACCGGGGAGCTGTTTTTT

size: NA
V: TRBV7-3
D: TRBD1
J: TRBJ1-6
CDR3: CASSLSSAGTANSPLHF
DNA: TGTGCCAGCAGCTTATCCTCCGCCGGGACAGCCAATTCACCCCTCCACTTT

size: many
V: TRBV12-3/TRBV12-4
D: TRBD1
J: TRBJ1-6
CDR3: CASSLPTGGDSPLHF
DNA: TGTGCCAGCAGCTTACCGACAGGGGGTGACTCACCCCTCCACTTT

size: many
V: TRBV10-3
D: TRBD2
J: TRBJ2-7
CDR3: CAISESGRLAGGGEQYF
DNA: TGTGCCATCAGTGAGTCGGGCAGACTAGCGGGAGGAGGGGAGCAGTACTTC

size: many
V: TRBV5-6
D: NA
J: TRBJ1-1
CDR3: CASSLRGRNTEAFF
DNA: TGTGCCAGCAGCTTGCGGGGGCGAAACACTGAAGCTTTCTTT

size: NA
V: TRBV5-1
D: NA
J: TRBJ1-2
CDR3: CASSAYPQGGADGYTF
DNA: TGCGCCAGCAGCGCCTACCCGCAGGGAGGAGCGGATGGCTACACCTTC

size: NA
V: TRBV18
D: NA
J: TRBJ1-1
CDR3: CASSGETVIFTEAFF
DNA: TGTGCCAGCTCAGGGGAGACAGTTATTTTCACTGAAGCTTTCTTT

size: NA
V: TRBV11-3
D: NA
J: TRBJ1-1
CDR3: CASSFRQGGEAFF
DNA: TGTGCCAGCAGCTTCCGGCAGGGAGGTGAAGCTTTCTTT

size: few
V: TRBV12-3/TRBV12-4
D: NA
J: TRBJ2-5
CDR3: CASSLGTHRETQYF
DNA: TGTGCCAGCAGTTTAGGTACTCACAGAGAGACCCAGTACTTC

size: NA
V: TRBV7-9
D: TRBD1
J: TRBJ1-2
CDR3: CASSLGTGGSGYTF
DNA: TGTGCCAGCAGCTTAGGGACAGGGGGCTCTGGCTACACCTTC

size: NA
V: TRBV2
D: TRBD1
J: TRBJ2-3
CDR3: CASRDRVPDTQYF
DNA: TGTGCCAGCCGGGACAGGGTCCCAGATACGCAGTATTTT

size: many
V: TRBV3-1
D: NA
J: TRBJ2-1
CDR3: CASSQDQVYNEQFF
DNA: TGTGCCAGCAGCCAAGATCAGGTGTACAATGAGCAGTTCTTC

size: NA
V: TRBV7-3
D: NA
J: TRBJ1-2
CDR3: CASSLNGGGYTF
DNA: TGTGCCAGCAGCTTAAACGGGGGTGGCTACACCTTC

size: NA
V: TRBV30
D: NA
J: TRBJ2-1
CDR3: CAWIPTRDRPNEQFF
DNA: TGTGCCTGGATCCCAACGCGGGATAGACCCAATGAGCAGTTCTTC

size: NA
V: TRBV11-3
D: NA
J: TRBJ1-5
CDR3: CASSLEDGQPQHF
DNA: TGTGCCAGCAGCTTAGAGGATGGGCAGCCCCAGCATTTT

size: NA
V: TRBV5-1
D: NA
J: TRBJ2-7
CDR3: CASSTGRALFEQYF
DNA: TGCGCCAGCAGCACGGGGCGGGCCCTCTTTGAGCAGTACTTC

size: few
V: TRBV5-1
D: NA
J: TRBJ2-6
CDR3: CASSPWGTTNSGANVLTF
DNA: TGCGCCAGCAGCCCCTGGGGAACCACCAACTCTGGGGCCAACGTCCTGACTTTC

size: few
V: TRBV27
D: TRBD1
J: TRBJ1-1
CDR3: CASSLGTAGLAFF
DNA: TGTGCCAGCAGTTTAGGGACAGCTGGGTTGGCTTTCTTT

size: once
V: TRBV2
D: TRBD2
J: TRBJ2-3
CDR3: CASRGPSGRYGTQYF
DNA: TGTGCCAGCAGGGGACCTAGCGGGAGGTACGGTACGCAGTATTTT

size: few
V: TRBV6-5
D: NA
J: TRBJ2-1
CDR3: CASSSLGGHEQFF
DNA: TGTGCCAGCAGTTCCCTAGGGGGGCATGAGCAGTTCTTC

size: NA
V: TRBV12-3/TRBV12-4
D: TRBD2
J: TRBJ2-6
CDR3: CASSLSTSGSSGANVLTF
DNA: TGTGCCAGCAGTTTATCGACTAGCGGGAGTTCTGGGGCCAACGTCCTGACTTTC

size: NA
V: TRBV29-1
D: NA
J: TRBJ2-7
CDR3: CSVADTFYEQYF
DNA: TGCAGCGTTGCGGACACGTTCTACGAGCAGTACTTC

size: many
V: TRBV7-3
D: TRBD2
J: TRBJ2-1
CDR3: CASSSPGLARNEQFF
DNA: TGTGCCAGCAGCTCTCCGGGACTAGCGAGAAATGAGCAGTTCTTC

size: few
V: TRBV7-9
D: TRBD2
J: TRBJ2-3
CDR3: CASSTGLSPTDTQYF
DNA: TGTGCCAGCAGCACGGGACTATCCCCCACAGATACGCAGTATTTT

size: many
V: TRBV6-5
D: TRBD1
J: TRBJ1-1
CDR3: CASSYNRDREGAFF
DNA: TGTGCCAGCAGTTACAACCGGGACAGGGAAGGGGCTTTCTTT